This record covers a single TCR beta chain. The antigen is undetermined. The repertoire was sequenced with immunoSEQ multiplex PCR; TCRdb's copy has only in-frame clones and lacks some. The table has roughly 410,000 clones, around four fifths seen once. This sample stems from a study of Ad26.COV2.S vaccination and SARS-CoV-2 variants. Study conclusions and caveats: Reportedly, spike-specific CD8+ and CD4+ T cell responses achieved substantial breadth once vaccination had taken place. Measurement of non-spike TCR breadth gave similar results in vaccine and placebo recipients. Analytic work on TCR breadth and depth might have understated the full extent of total T cell responses.

With 2 bases removed from V and 8 bases from J, the gap between germline ends came to 12 bases. The germline V gene has CDR1 GTSNPN and CDR2 SVGIG (reference sequence). The CDR3 extends over 12 amino acids. Treatment here: some 20 received Ad26.COV2.S at low or high dose, single or two shots; several received placebo; per-sample allocation not given. On day 63 after the first injection, vaccine and placebo recipients gave samples. V gene TRBV30 combines with J gene TRBJ1-1; D call uncertain. The TCR was taken from a person aged 18-60 years who received the Ad26.COV2.S COVID-19 vaccine or a placebo. The source was peripheral blood, collected in a trial of Ad26.COV2.S vaccine versus placebo. The CDR3 nucleotides read TGTGCCTGGAGTCCTTCGGTTGCAGAAGCTTTCTTT. As protein: CAWSPSVAEAFF.